The 27 T cell receptor beta chains presented below share a single source sample, sequenced in a study of T cell responses to AZD1222 COVID-19 vaccine. The protocol was immunoSEQ multiplex PCR, while the TCRdb copy is restricted to in-frame clones and leaves out a portion. The table lists approximately 130,000 clones, around 84% of them singletons. The specimen comprised peripheral blood, sampled 28 days after the second AZD1222 dose. The source of these receptors is an adult who received the AZD1222 COVID-19 vaccine.

The chain recombines TRBV28 with TRBJ2-2; the match to TRBD2 covers 9 bases. This CDR3 has 15 residues. In germline, CDR1 is MDHEN, CDR2 SYDVKM. The V and J ends lost 7 bases and 7 bases, in that order; junction bases with no gene match: 10. CDR3 sequence reads: CASKLAGGYIGELFF. The CDR3 nucleotides are TGTGCCAGCAAACTGGCGGGGGGGTACATCGGGGAGCTGTTTTTT.

The chain links TRBV7-3 to TRBJ1-6; D not certain. CDR1 is SGHTA, CDR2 FQGTGA, per germline. This CDR3 contains 14 residues. V lost 1 base and J 8 bases, leaving 9 bases between the germline ends. CDR3 DNA sequence: TGTGCCAGCAGCTTAAATGGCAGACATTCACCCCTCCACTTT. Translating it yields CASSLNGRHSPLHF.

The chain has TRBV7-2 and TRBJ1-1; D unclear. V was cut by 4 bases and J by 6 bases, with 18 bases left in between. This CDR3 comprises 15 residues. Per germline, CDR1 SGHTA and CDR2 FQGNSA. The CDR3 sequence: CASSSPGRGTAEAFF. Here the CDR3 DNA reads TGTGCCAGCAGCTCCCCGGGTCGGGGTACGGCTGAAGCTTTCTTT.

The chain joins TRBV5-4 to TRBJ1-1; a weak D match, TRBD1 (5 bases). The CDR3 covers 13 residues. Germline lookup yields CDR1 SGHNT and CDR2 YYREEE (reference sequence). Between the trimmed V and J ends, which lost 6 bases and 0 bases, there was a span of 9 bases. CDR3 DNA: TGTGCCAGCACTCAGGGCTTGAACACTGAAGCTTTCTTT. It codes for CASTQGLNTEAFF.

This clone was seen once. The chain is built from TRBV12-5 and TRBJ1-1; D might be TRBD1 (6 bases). Germline lookup yields CDR1 LGHNT and CDR2 FRNRAP. V dropped 0 bases and J dropped 3 bases, with 11 bases sitting between them. CDR3 length: 15 residues. The CDR3 loop is CASGLVQGGDTEAFF. The CDR3 DNA reads TGTGCTAGTGGTTTGGTACAGGGAGGCGACACTGAAGCTTTCTTT. Looking up the rest from reference TRBV12-5 and TRBJ1-1 gives the full variable domain: DARVTQTPRHKVTEMGQEVTMRCQPILGHNTVFWYRQTMMQGLELLAYFRNRAPLDDSGMPKDRFSAEMPDATLATLKIQPSEPRDSAVYFCASGLVQGGDTEAFFGQGTRLTVV.

The chain combines TRBV11-1 with TRBJ1-1; D gene ambiguous. Germline CDR1 and CDR2: SGHAT and FQDESV (reference sequence). The germline V and J ends were trimmed by 3 bases and 1 base, with 9 bases remaining between them. The length of the CDR3 is 14 residues. The CDR3 DNA follows: TGTGCCAGCAGCTTTTCTAGAGGGAACACTGAAGCTTTCTTT. Encoded protein: CASSFSRGNTEAFF.

The chain is built from TRBV6-2 or TRBV6-3 and TRBJ1-1; D ambiguous. Germline V gene sequence: CDR1 MNHEY, CDR2 SVGEGT. The V gene lost 2 bases and the J gene lost 0 bases, with 7 bases spanning the gap. This CDR3 has 14 residues. The CDR3 here is CASSYKVLNTEAFF. The CDR3 DNA sequence: TGTGCCAGCAGTTACAAGGTATTGAACACTGAAGCTTTCTTT.

V is TRBV30 and J is TRBJ1-6; D possibly corresponds to TRBD1 (5 bases). Trimming shortened V by 0 bases and J by 9 bases, and 21 bases separated the two germline ends. The CDR3 has 17 residues. Germline CDR1 GTSNPN, CDR2 SVGIG (reference sequence). CDR3 nucleotide sequence: TGTGCCTGGAGTGTACGTGGAGGGACCTGGGACGGTTCACCCCTCCACTTT. It translates to CAWSVRGGTWDGSPLHF. The full variable domain, with the rest looked up from reference TRBV30 and TRBJ1-6, is SQTIHQWPATLVQPVGSPLSLECTVEGTSNPNLYWYRQAAGRGLQLLFYSVGIGQISSEVPQNLSASRPQDRQFILSSKKLLLSDSGFYLCAWSVRGGTWDGSPLHFGNGTRLTVT.

This CDR3 is CASSQAVSGELFF. The CDR3 DNA reads TGCGCCAGCAGCCAAGCCGTCTCCGGGGAGCTGTTTTTT. The chain combines TRBV4-3 with TRBJ2-2; unclear D gene. Germline V gene lookup returns CDR1 LGHNA and CDR2 YSLEER. The V end was cut by 1 base, the J end by 6 bases, with 6 bases between. The CDR3 is 13 residues long.

The chain joins TRBV5-1 to TRBJ1-1; TRBD1 aligns across 7 bases. The CDR3 sequence is 14 residues long. Germline lookup yields CDR1 SGHRS and CDR2 YFSETQ. V was clipped by 4 bases and J by 1 base; unmatched bases: 4. CDR3 coding DNA: TGCGCCAGCAGCGGAGACAGGGCGAACACTGAAGCTTTCTTT. This sequence encodes CASSGDRANTEAFF.

Details on this clone: An end of the junction does not agree with germline; a read error may underlie this. The CDR3 sequence is CASSLTAPTF. CDR3 nucleotide sequence: TGTGCCAGCAGTTTGACGGCCCCGACGTTT. V is TRBV2 and J is TRBJ1-1; no reliable D call. The CDR3 extends over 10 amino acids. The germline V gene has CDR1 SNHLY and CDR2 FYNNEI.

The chain couples TRBV6-6 to TRBJ1-5; D is possibly TRBD1 (5 bases). The CDR3 runs 14 residues. The V gene lost 3 bases and the J gene lost 7 bases, with 13 bases spanning the gap. Germline CDR1 and CDR2: MNHNY and SVGAGI (reference sequence). As DNA, the CDR3 is TGTGCCAGCAGTTATGGGGGGGAAGGCCAGCCCCAGCATTTT. As protein: CASSYGGEGQPQHF.

This clone was observed a single time. The gene calls are TRBV6-5 and TRBJ2-7; 10 nucleotides match TRBD1. The CDR3 has 13 amino acids. The junction had 5 bases not matched to a gene; V was cut back by 7 bases and J by 5 bases. CDR1 MNHEY and CDR2 SVGAGI come from the germline V gene. CDR3 DNA sequence: TGTGCCAGCACAGGGGACAGGGGTCACGAGCAGTACTTC. Protein product: CASTGDRGHEQYF.

The CDR3 loop reads CASRQSWTGGTEAFF. The CDR3 region has the DNA TGTGCCAGTAGGCAATCCTGGACGGGTGGAACTGAAGCTTTCTTT. V gene TRBV19 combines with J gene TRBJ1-1, with D hard to call. Germline lookup yields CDR1 LNHDA and CDR2 SQIVND (reference sequence). The CDR3 is 15 amino acids. Trimming pared 6 bases from V and 5 bases from J, leaving 19 bases between.

The chain recombines TRBV11-2 with TRBJ1-2; D ambiguous. Germline V gives CDR1 SGHAT, CDR2 FQNNGV. With 0 bases removed from V and 4 bases from J, the gap between germline ends came to 9 bases. This CDR3 comprises 14 residues. This chain's CDR3 is CASSLDPKGYGYTF. The CDR3 region has the DNA TGTGCCAGCAGCTTAGATCCCAAGGGCTATGGCTACACCTTC.

The rearrangement joins TRBV7-9 to TRBJ1-4; no clear D. Trimming shortened V by 3 bases and J by 8 bases, and 13 bases separated the two germline ends. Germline CDR1 reads SEHNR; CDR2 reads FQNEAQ (reference sequence). The CDR3 sequence is 14 residues long. In DNA form, the CDR3 reads TGTGCCAGCAGCTTGGCGAACAGCGAGGAAAAACTGTTTTTT. It codes for CASSLANSEEKLFF.

The chain carries TRBV13 and TRBJ2-7; D possibly uses TRBD1 or TRBD2 (5 bases each). The V end lost 10 bases, the J end lost 7 bases, and 23 bases lay between the germline ends. Germline V gene lookup returns CDR1 PRHDT and CDR2 FYEKMQ (reference sequence). The CDR3 has 14 residues. The CDR3: CATATGTKSREQYF. The CDR3 nucleotides read TGTGCCACAGCTACCGGGACCAAATCTAGGGAGCAGTACTTC.

This CDR3 is CASSGTAQETQYF. CDR3 coding DNA: TGTGCCAGCAGCGGGACAGCACAAGAGACCCAGTACTTC. V and J are TRBV3-1 (or the pseudogene TRBV3-2) and TRBJ2-5, with 7 bases fitting TRBD1. Germline V lookup: CDR1 LGHDT, CDR2 YNNKEL (reference sequence). Unmatched junction bases numbered 2, after V lost 5 bases and J lost 2 bases. The CDR3 loop spans 13 amino acids.

This chain connects TRBV27 to TRBJ2-7, with D tentatively TRBD2 (6 bases). V lost 2 bases and J lost 2, with 13 bases in between. CDR1 is MNHEY, CDR2 SMNVEV, per germline (reference sequence). This CDR3 is 15 amino acids long. This CDR3 is CASSLTSRVPYEQYF. The CDR3 DNA is TGTGCCAGCAGTTTAACTAGCAGAGTCCCCTACGAGCAGTACTTC.

V usage is TRBV6-5 and J usage is TRBJ1-5; 7 positions match TRBD1. The germline CDR1 and CDR2 sequences are MNHEY and SVGAGI. CDR3 size: 14 residues. V lost 7 bases, J lost 5 bases, and 8 bases stayed unmatched. The CDR3 reads CASNGQVGHQPQHF. CDR3 in DNA: TGTGCCAGCAACGGACAGGTGGGGCATCAGCCCCAGCATTTT.

The chain has TRBV6-5 and TRBJ1-1, with a weak D call TRBD1 (6 bases). CDR1 and CDR2 (germline): MNHEY, SVGAGI. This CDR3 spans 14 amino acids. Trimming took 1 base from V and 6 from J, leaving 12 bases between them. DNA of the CDR3: TGTGCCAGCAGTTACTATACAGGGAAATCTGAAGCTTTCTTT. It encodes CASSYYTGKSEAFF.

The gene calls are TRBV5-3 and TRBJ1-1; D uncertain. TRBV5-3 is reported as an ORF; its role is uncertain. Trimming took 5 bases from V and 11 from J, leaving 7 bases between them. This CDR3 spans 9 amino acids. The chain's CDR3 is CARRQSAFF. The CDR3, as DNA: TGTGCCAGAAGACAAAGTGCTTTCTTT.

This clone has only a few counts. The gene calls are TRBV6-4 and TRBJ2-1; 7 bases line up with TRBD2. Germline trimming cut 3 bases from V and 8 bases from J; bases unmatched to any gene: 13. Germline V gene lookup returns CDR1 MRHNA and CDR2 SNTAGT. This CDR3 is 16 amino acids long. As DNA, the CDR3 is TGTGCCAGCAGTGAAGGGTCGGGGGGTCCGTCGGATGAGCAGTTCTTC. This translates into CASSEGSGGPSDEQFF.

This clone was recorded only once. This same CDR3 is encoded by further DNA sequences in the sample. The chain has TRBV7-2 and TRBJ1-6; 7 bases map to TRBD1. The CDR3 loop spans 11 amino acids. Per germline, CDR1 SGHTA and CDR2 FQGNSA. The J segment lost 14 bases and the V segment lost 6 bases, leaving 4 bases of the junction unmatched. The CDR3 is CASSSGQALHF. The DNA of the CDR3 is TGTGCCAGCAGTTCCGGACAGGCCCTCCACTTT.

This chain connects TRBV3-1 (or the pseudogene TRBV3-2) to TRBJ1-2; D may be TRBD1 (5 bases). The length of the CDR3 is 14 residues. CDR1 and CDR2 from the germline V gene are LGHDT and YNNKEL (reference sequence). Trimming shortened V by 1 base and J by 4 bases, and 10 bases separated the two germline ends. The chain's CDR3 is CASSQVGESYGYTF. For the CDR3, the DNA is TGTGCCAGCAGCCAAGTGGGGGAAAGCTATGGCTACACCTTC.

This chain joins TRBV5-4 and TRBJ1-5; 7 bases are shared with TRBD1. CDR3 length: 14 residues. The trim removed 2 bases at V and 5 bases at J, leaving 4 bases unmatched. Germline V gives CDR1 SGHNT, CDR2 YYREEE (reference sequence). CDR3 residues: CASSFKGADQPQHF. CDR3 DNA sequence: TGTGCCAGCAGCTTTAAGGGGGCAGATCAGCCCCAGCATTTT.

The chain uses TRBV3-1 (or the pseudogene TRBV3-2) and TRBJ1-4, with D hard to call. Germline V gene sequence: CDR1 LGHDT, CDR2 YNNKEL (reference sequence). The length of the CDR3 is 14 residues. V was trimmed by 2 bases and J by 6 bases, leaving 10 bases between them. CDR3 DNA: TGTGCCAGCAGCCAATCCGTGGCCGATGAAAAACTGTTTTTT. Amino acid sequence: CASSQSVADEKLFF.